What follows are 10 T cell receptor beta chains derived from one specimen sequenced in a study of control samples from healthy donors and cancer patients. Assay: immunoSEQ multiplex PCR; the TCRdb copy retains only in-frame clones and omits some. The table includes about 150,000 clones, 93% detected once. Sequenced: blood. The receptors derive from a man between 18 and 29 years old in good health.

This chain links TRBV5-6 with TRBJ2-7; a weak D match, TRBD2 (5 bases). Germline V CDR1 and CDR2: SGHDT, YYEEEE. CDR3 length: 14 amino acids. Trimming took 2 bases from V and 4 from J, leaving 13 bases between them. CDR3 coding DNA: TGTGCCAGCAGCTTCGATGAGGGCTCATACGAGCAGTACTTC. Amino acids: CASSFDEGSYEQYF.

The rearrangement joins TRBV7-8 to TRBJ2-5; D call uncertain. Germline CDR1 SGHVS, CDR2 FQNEAQ. The CDR3 has 12 amino acids. Trimming took 5 bases from V and 4 from J, leaving 8 bases between them. Here the CDR3 reads CASSLRIETQYF. CDR3 DNA sequence: TGTGCCAGCAGCCTCCGGATAGAGACCCAGTACTTC.

This clone was detected many times. The chain links TRBV5-6 to TRBJ1-2, with D possibly TRBD1 on 5 matching bases. The CDR3 is made up of 18 amino acids. Trimming removed 4 bases at V and 1 base at J, with 23 bases between. Germline V gives CDR1 SGHDT, CDR2 YYEEEE. Here the CDR3 DNA reads TGTGCCAGCAGCGGGGATGGAGGGGTAGCCTTAGGTAACTATGGCTACACCTTC. This gives the protein CASSGDGGVALGNYGYTF. Full variable domain (remainder filled in from reference TRBV5-6 and TRBJ1-2): DAGVTQSPTHLIKTRGQQVTLRCSPKSGHDTVSWYQQALGQGPQFIFQYYEEEERQRGNFPDRFSGHQFPNYSSELNVNALLLGDSALYLCASSGDGGVALGNYGYTFGSGTRLTVV.

The gene calls are TRBV27 and TRBJ2-2, with D possibly TRBD1 on 6 matching bases. Germline V CDR1 and CDR2: MNHEY, SMNVEV (reference sequence). V gave up 8 bases and J gave up 7 bases, with 20 bases separating them. The CDR3 is made up of 15 amino acids. CDR3 protein: CASAPRTEWIGELFF. CDR3 in DNA: TGTGCCAGCGCCCCGAGGACAGAGTGGATCGGGGAGCTGTTTTTT.

The gene calls are TRBV18 and TRBJ2-5; D is undetermined. CDR1 and CDR2 (germline): KGHSH, LQKENI. This CDR3 region has 14 residues. V was cut by 3 bases and J by 4 bases, with 12 bases left in between. The CDR3 spells CASSPDPPLETQYF. CDR3 nucleotide sequence: TGTGCCAGCTCACCCGACCCCCCCCTAGAGACCCAGTACTTC.

The genes are TRBV4-1 and TRBJ2-3, with D possibly matching TRBD2 (6 bases). The CDR3 covers 18 residues. In germline, CDR1 is MGHRA, CDR2 YSYEKL. V was trimmed by 4 bases and J by 2 bases, leaving 22 bases between them. The CDR3 loop reads CASSRRPGQAGTTDTQYF. The CDR3 bases are TGCGCCAGCAGCCGCAGACCGGGGCAGGCGGGAACCACAGATACGCAGTATTTT.

This chain uses TRBV6-2 or TRBV6-3 with TRBJ2-7; D is ambiguous. Germline loops: CDR1 MNHEY, CDR2 SVGEGT. Trimming pared 6 bases from V and 3 bases from J, leaving 9 bases between. The CDR3 contains 12 residues. CDR3 DNA: TGTGCCAGCAGCCACACAAGCTACGAGCAGTACTTC. This encodes CASSHTSYEQYF.

The gene calls are TRBV9 and TRBJ1-2; the D gene is possibly TRBD1 (5 bases). The germline CDR1 and CDR2 sequences are SGDLS and YYNGEE. The V and J ends lost 2 bases and 4 bases respectively, with 18 bases between them. CDR3 length: 16 amino acids. The CDR3 spells CASSVPGGLGIYGYTF. The DNA for the CDR3 is TGTGCCAGCAGCGTCCCTGGGGGGTTGGGGATCTATGGCTACACCTTC.

The chain uses TRBV6-2 or TRBV6-3 and TRBJ2-5, with D hard to call. Germline V gene lookup returns CDR1 MNHEY and CDR2 SVGEGT. CDR3 length: 14 amino acids. The V end lost 0 bases, the J end lost 5 bases, and 10 bases lay between the germline ends. CDR3 region: CASSYSYRRETQYF. In nucleotides, the CDR3 is TGTGCCAGCAGTTACTCCTACCGACGGGAGACCCAGTACTTC.

The rearrangement links TRBV7-9 to TRBJ1-1; D possibly corresponds to TRBD1 (5 bases). In germline, CDR1 is SEHNR, CDR2 FQNEAQ (reference sequence). V was pared by 2 bases and J by 9 bases, with 13 bases between. The CDR3 runs 13 residues. Here the CDR3 reads CASSLSEAGKAFF. For the CDR3, the DNA is TGTGCCAGCAGCTTAAGCGAGGCAGGGAAAGCTTTCTTT.